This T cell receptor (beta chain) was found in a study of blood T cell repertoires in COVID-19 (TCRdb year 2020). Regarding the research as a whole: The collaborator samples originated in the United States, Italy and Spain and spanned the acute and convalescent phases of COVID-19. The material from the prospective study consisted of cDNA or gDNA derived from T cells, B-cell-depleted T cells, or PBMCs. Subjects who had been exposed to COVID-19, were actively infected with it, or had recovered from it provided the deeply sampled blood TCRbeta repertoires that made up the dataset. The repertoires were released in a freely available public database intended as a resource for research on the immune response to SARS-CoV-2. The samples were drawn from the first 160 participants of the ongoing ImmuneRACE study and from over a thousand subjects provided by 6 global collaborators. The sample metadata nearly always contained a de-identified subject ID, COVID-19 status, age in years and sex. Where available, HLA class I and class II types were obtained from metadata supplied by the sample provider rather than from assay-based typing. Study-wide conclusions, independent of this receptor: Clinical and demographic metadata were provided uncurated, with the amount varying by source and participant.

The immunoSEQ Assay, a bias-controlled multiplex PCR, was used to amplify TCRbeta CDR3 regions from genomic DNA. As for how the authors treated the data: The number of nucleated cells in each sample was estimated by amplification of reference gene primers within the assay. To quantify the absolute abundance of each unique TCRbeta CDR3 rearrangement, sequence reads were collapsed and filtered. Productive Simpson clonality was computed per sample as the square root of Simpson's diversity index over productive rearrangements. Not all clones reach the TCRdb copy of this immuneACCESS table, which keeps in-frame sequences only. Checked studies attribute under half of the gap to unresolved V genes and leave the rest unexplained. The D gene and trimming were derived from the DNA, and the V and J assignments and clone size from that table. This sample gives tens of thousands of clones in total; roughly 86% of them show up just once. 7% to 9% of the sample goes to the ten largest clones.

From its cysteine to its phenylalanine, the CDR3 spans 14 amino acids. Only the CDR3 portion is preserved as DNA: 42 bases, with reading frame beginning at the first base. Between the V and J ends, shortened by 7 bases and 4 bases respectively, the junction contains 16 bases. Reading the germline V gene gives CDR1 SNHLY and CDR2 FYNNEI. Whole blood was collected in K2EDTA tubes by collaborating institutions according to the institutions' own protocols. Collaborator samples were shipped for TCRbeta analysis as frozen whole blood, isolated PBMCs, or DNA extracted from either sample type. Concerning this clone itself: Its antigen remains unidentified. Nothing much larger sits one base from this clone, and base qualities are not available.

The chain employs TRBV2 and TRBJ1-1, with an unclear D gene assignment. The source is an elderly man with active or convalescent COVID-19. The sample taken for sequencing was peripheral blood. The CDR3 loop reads CASKDLLFGTEAFF. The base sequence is TGTGCCAGCAAGGACTTACTTTTTGGCACTGAAGCTTTCTTT.